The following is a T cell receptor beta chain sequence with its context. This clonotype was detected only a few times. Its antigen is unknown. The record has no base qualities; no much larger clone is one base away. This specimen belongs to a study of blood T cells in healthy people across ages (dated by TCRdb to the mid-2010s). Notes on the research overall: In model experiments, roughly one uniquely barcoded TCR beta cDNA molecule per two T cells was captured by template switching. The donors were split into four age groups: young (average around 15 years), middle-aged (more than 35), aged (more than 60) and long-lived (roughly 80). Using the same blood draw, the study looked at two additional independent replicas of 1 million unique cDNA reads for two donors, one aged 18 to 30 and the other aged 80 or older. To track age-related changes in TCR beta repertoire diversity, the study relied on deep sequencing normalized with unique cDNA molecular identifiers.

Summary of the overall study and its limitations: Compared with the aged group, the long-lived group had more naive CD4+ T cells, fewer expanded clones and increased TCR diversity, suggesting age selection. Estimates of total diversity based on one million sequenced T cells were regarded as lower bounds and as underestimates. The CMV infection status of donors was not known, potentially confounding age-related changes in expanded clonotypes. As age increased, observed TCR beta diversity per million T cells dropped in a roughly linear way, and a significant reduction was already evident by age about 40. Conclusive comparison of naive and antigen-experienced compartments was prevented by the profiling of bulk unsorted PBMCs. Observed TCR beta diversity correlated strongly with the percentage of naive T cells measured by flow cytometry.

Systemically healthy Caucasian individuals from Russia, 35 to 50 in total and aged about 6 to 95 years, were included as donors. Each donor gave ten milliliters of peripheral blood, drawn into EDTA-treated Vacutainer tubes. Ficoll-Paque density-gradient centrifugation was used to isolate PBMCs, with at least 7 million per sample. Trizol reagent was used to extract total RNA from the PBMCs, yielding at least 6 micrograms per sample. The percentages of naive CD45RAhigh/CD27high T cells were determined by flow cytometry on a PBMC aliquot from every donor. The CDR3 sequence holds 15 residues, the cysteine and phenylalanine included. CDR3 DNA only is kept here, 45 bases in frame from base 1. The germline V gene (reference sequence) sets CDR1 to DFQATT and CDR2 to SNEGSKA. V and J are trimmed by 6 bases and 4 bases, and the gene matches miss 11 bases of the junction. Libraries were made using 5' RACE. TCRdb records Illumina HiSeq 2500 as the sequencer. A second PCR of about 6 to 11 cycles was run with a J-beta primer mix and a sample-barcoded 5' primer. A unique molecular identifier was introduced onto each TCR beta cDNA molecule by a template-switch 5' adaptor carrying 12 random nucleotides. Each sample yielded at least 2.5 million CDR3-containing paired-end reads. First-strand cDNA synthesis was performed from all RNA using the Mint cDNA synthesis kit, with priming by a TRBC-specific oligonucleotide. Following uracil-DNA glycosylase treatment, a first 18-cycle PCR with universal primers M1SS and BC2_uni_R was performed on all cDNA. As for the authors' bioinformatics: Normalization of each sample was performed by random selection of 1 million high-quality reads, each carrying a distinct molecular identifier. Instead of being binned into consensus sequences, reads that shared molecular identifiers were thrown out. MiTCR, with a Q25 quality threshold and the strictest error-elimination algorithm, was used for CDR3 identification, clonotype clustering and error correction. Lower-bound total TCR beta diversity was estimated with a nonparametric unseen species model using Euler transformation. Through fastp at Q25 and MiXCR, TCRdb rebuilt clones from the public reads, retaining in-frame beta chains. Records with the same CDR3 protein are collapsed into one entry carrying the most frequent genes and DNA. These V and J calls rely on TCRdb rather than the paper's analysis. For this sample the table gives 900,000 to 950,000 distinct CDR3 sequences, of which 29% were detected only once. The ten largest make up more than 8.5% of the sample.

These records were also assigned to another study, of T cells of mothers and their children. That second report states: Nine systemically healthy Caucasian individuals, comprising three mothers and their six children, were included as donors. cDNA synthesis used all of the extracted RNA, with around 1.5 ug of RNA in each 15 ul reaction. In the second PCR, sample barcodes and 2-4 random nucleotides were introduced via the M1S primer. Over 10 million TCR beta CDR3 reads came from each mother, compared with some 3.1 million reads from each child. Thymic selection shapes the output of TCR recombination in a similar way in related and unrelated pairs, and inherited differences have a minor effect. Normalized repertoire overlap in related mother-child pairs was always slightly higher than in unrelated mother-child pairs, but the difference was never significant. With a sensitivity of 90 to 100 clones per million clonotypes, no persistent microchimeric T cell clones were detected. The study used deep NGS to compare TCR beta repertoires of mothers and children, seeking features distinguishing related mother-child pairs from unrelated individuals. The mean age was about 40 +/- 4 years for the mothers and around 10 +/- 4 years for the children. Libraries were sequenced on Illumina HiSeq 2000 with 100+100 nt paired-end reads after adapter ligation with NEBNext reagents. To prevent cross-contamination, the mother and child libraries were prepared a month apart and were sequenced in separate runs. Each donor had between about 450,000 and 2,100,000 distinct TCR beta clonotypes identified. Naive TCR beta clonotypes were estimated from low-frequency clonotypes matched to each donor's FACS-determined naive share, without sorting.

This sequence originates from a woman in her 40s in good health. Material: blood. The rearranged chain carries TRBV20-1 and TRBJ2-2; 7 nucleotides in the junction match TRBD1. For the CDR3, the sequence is CSARRTGTSTGELFF. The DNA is TGCAGTGCCAGGCGGACAGGAACTTCCACCGGGGAGCTGTTTTTT.